Sequencing of this T cell receptor beta chain was carried out in a study of long-term antiretroviral therapy in people with HIV. Study-wide results and limits: Whichever time point was examined, clones expanded before ART dominated the repertoire.

No donor had fewer than one pre-ART PBMC sample or fewer than two post-ART PBMC samples. The CDR3 runs to 11 residues. The trim removed 1 base at V and 13 bases at J, leaving 0 bases unmatched. Germline CDR1 SGHAT, CDR2 FQNNGV. Survey-level immunoSEQ v3.0 assays were run. Libraries were prepared by immunoSEQ multiplex PCR; TCRdb keeps only in-frame clonotypes and omits some of them. The top ten clones hold 6% to 8% of a sample with 18,000 or so clones, 78% of them seen once. Note on this clone: Its specificity is unknown.

The chain carries TRBV11-2 and TRBJ1-4; 7 nucleotides align to TRBD1. This clonotype originated in a middle-aged woman with HIV. Sequencing used unsorted PBMCs, obtained at the start of antiretroviral therapy, before treatment. CDR3 sequence (DNA): TGTGCCAGCAGCTTAGGACAGGGACTGTTTTTT. Encoded protein: CASSLGQGLFF.